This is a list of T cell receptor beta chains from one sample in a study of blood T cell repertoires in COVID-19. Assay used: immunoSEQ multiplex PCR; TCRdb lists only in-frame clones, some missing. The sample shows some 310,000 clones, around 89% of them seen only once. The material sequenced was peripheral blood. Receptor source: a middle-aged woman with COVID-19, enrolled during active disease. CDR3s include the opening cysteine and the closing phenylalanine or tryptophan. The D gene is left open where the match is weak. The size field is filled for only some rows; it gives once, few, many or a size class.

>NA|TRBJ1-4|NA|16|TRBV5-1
CASSLNSIGSNEKLFF
TGCGCCAGCAGCTTAAACAGCATCGGGAGTAATGAAAAACTGTTTTTT
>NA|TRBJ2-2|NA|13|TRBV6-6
CASSPQGPGELFF
TGTGCCAGCAGCCCCCAGGGGCCCGGGGAGCTGTTTTTT
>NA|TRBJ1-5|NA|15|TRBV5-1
CASSLLGGSNQPQHF
TGCGCCAGCAGCTTGTTGGGAGGTAGCAATCAGCCCCAGCATTTT
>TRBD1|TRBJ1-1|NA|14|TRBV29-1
CSVRTGGEPGGAFF
TGCAGCGTGCGTACAGGGGGCGAACCTGGGGGAGCTTTCTTT
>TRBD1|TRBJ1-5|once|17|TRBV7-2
CASSLDRQGGGNQPQHF
TGTGCCAGCAGCTTAGACAGACAGGGGGGGGGCAATCAGCCCCAGCATTTT
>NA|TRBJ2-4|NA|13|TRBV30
CAWGQLAKNIQYF
TGTGCCTGGGGCCAGTTAGCCAAAAACATTCAGTACTTC
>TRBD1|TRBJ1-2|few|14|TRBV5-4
CASSEGQGGYGYTF
TGTGCCAGCAGCGAGGGACAGGGAGGCTATGGCTACACCTTC
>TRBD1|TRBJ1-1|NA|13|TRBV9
CASSFRTGGTAFF
TGTGCCAGCAGCTTTAGGACAGGGGGCACGGCTTTCTTT
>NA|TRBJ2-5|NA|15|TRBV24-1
CATSDARGEGETQYF
TGTGCCACCAGTGATGCCAGGGGTGAGGGAGAGACCCAGTACTTC
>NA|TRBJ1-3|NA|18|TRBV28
CASSLLGAGSYSGNTIYF
TGTGCCAGCAGTCTACTTGGGGCAGGGTCCTACTCTGGAAACACCATATATTTT
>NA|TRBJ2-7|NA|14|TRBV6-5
CASRRLPTDYEQYF
TGTGCCAGCAGGCGGCTCCCGACAGACTACGAGCAGTACTTC
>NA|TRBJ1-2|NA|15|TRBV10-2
CASRATMGGVYGYTF
TGCGCCAGCAGAGCCACCATGGGCGGGGTCTATGGCTACACCTTC
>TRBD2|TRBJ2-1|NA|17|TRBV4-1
CASSQDPGGGPYNEQFF
TGCGCCAGCAGCCAAGATCCGGGCGGGGGACCCTACAATGAGCAGTTCTTC
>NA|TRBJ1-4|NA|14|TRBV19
CASNPSWSREKLFF
TGTGCCAGTAACCCGTCCTGGTCCAGGGAAAAACTGTTTTTT
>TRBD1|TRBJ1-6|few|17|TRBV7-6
CASSLEGQGRYNSPLHF
TGTGCCAGCAGCTTAGAGGGACAGGGGAGATATAATTCACCCCTCCACTTT
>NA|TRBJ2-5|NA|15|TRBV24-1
CATSDPQGPGETQYF
TGTGCCACCAGTGACCCGCAGGGGCCAGGGGAGACCCAGTACTTC
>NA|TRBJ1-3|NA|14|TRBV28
CASNVGGTGNTIYF
TGTGCCAGCAACGTTGGGGGGACTGGAAACACCATATATTTT
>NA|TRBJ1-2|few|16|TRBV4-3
CASSHERGAVNYGYTF
TGCGCCAGCAGCCACGAGCGGGGCGCGGTTAACTATGGCTACACCTTC
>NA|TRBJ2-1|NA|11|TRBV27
CASSLYNEQFF
TGTGCCAGCAGTCTGTACAATGAGCAGTTCTTC
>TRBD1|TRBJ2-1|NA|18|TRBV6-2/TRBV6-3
CASSYGTGGSLSYNEQFF
TGTGCCAGCAGTTACGGGACAGGGGGCAGCCTCTCCTACAATGAGCAGTTCTTC
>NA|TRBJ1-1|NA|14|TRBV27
CASSPSTANTEAFF
TGTGCCAGCAGTCCGTCGACAGCGAACACTGAAGCTTTCTTT
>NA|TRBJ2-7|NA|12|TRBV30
CAWNSGVYEQYF
TGTGCCTGGAACTCAGGGGTCTACGAGCAGTACTTC
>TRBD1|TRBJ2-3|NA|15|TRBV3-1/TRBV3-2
CASSSRQGVTDTQYF
TGTGCCAGCAGTTCGAGACAGGGAGTCACAGATACGCAGTATTTT
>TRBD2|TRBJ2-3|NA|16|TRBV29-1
CSSETGRGEGTDTQYF
TGCAGCTCCGAGACGGGGAGGGGAGAAGGCACAGATACGCAGTATTTT
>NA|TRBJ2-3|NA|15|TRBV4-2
CASSLEGLSTDTQYF
TGTGCCAGCAGCCTCGAGGGACTGAGCACAGATACGCAGTATTTT
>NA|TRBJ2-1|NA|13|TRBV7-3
CASSPRRNNEQFF
TGTGCCAGCAGCCCCCGCAGGAACAATGAGCAGTTCTTC
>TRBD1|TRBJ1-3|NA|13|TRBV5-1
CASSSTGENTIYF
TGCGCCAGCAGCTCGACAGGGGAAAACACCATATATTTT
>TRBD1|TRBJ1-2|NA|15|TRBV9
CASSVVSGDSRGYTF
TGTGCCAGCAGCGTAGTATCAGGGGACAGTAGGGGCTACACCTTC